This passage covers 5 T cell receptor beta chains from one sample sequenced in a study of human T cells and chemical hapten exposure. The time point was: healthy volunteer bleed at 6 weeks. Unfractionated whole blood served as the source for total RNA extraction. TCRdb redid the calling of the RACE reads with MiXCR, one entry per CDR3 protein. The data hold about 65,000 distinct CDR3 sequences, with about 6% observed a single time. The sequencing input was whole blood. Receptors were obtained from a female donor in good health. Some clones in this sample may be carry-over from other donors' samples.

This clonotype has ten or more counts. The rearrangement links TRBV6-1 to TRBJ2-1, with 8 bases that match TRBD2. Germline V gives CDR1 MNHNS, CDR2 SASEGT. After removal of 6 bases from V and 2 bases from J, the junction contained 3 bases not matched to a gene. There are 14 residues in the CDR3. The CDR3: CASRVAGTYNEQFF. CDR3 bases: TGTGCCAGCAGAGTAGCGGGAACCTACAATGAGCAGTTCTTC.

This clonotype showed up many times. The gene calls are TRBV9 and TRBJ2-7; D might be TRBD2 (5 bases). Looked up from germline, CDR1 is SGDLS and CDR2 is YYNGEE. Trimming shortened V by 7 bases and J by 2 bases, and 16 bases separated the two germline ends. The CDR3 runs to 14 residues. In DNA, the CDR3 is TGTGCCAGCTCTCGAGACCCGGGGACCTACGAGCAGTACTTC. It yields the protein CASSRDPGTYEQYF.

A word on this clonotype: In this CDR3 the conserved last residue, phenylalanine or tryptophan, is missing, so a read error is likely. V is TRBV12-3 or TRBV12-4 and J is TRBJ1-5; D is unclear. The CDR3 has 12 amino acids. The V end was cut by 1 base, the J end by 7 bases, with 5 bases between. CDR3 in DNA: TGTGCCAGCAGTTTAGACGAACAGCCCCAGCATTTA. The encoded protein is CASSLDEQPQHL.

This chain uses TRBV2 with TRBJ2-7; no clear D gene. This CDR3 is built from 10 residues. The V gene lost 6 bases and the J gene lost 5 bases, with 5 bases spanning the gap. Per the germline V gene, CDR1 is SNHLY and CDR2 is FYNNEI. CDR3 bases: TGTGCCAGCAGGGGCCACGAGCAGTACTTC. Encoded protein: CASRGHEQYF. Looking up the rest from reference TRBV2 and TRBJ2-7 gives the full variable domain: EPEVTQTPSHQVTQMGQEVILRCVPISNHLYFYWYRQILGQKVEFLVSFYNNEISEKSEIFDDQFSVERPDGSNFTLKIRSTKLEDSAMYFCASRGHEQYFGPGTRLTVT.

This chain uses TRBV15 with TRBJ1-1; no definite D call. The V end was cut by 2 bases, the J end by 4 bases, with 20 bases between. CDR1 and CDR2 from the germline V gene are LNHNV and YYDKDF (reference sequence). CDR3 length equals 17 residues. CDR3 amino acids: CATSRRPIGRSGTEAFF. The CDR3 region has the DNA TGTGCCACCAGCAGACGCCCGATCGGGCGCTCCGGCACTGAAGCTTTCTTT.